The 11 T cell receptor beta chains reported below all come from one sample, sequenced in a study of T cells after yellow fever vaccination. TCRdb redid the calling of the 5' RACE reads with MiXCR, one entry per CDR3 protein. Seen here are 500,000 to 650,000 distinct CDR3 sequences, about 12% observed once, and the top ten hold about 15%. This material consisted of PBMCs, taken on the day of the yellow fever booster vaccination. These receptors were collected from a young man who received the YFV17D yellow fever vaccine.

This clonotype was seen a handful of times. One end of the junction is discordant with germline, which a read error may explain. V usage is TRBV20-1 and J usage is TRBJ2-5; no definite D call. The CDR3 runs to 11 residues. Germline CDR1 is DFQATT and CDR2 is SNEGSKA (reference sequence). CDR3 nucleotide sequence: TGCAGTGCTTTCCCTCGAATCTGGGGTCCCTTC. It codes for CSAFPRIWGPF.

The V call is TRBV4-3, the J call TRBJ2-1; 11 bases align to TRBD2. This CDR3 contains 16 residues. Germline V lookup: CDR1 LGHNA, CDR2 YSLEER. V shed 3 bases and J 10 bases; nucleotides not matched to a gene: 11. CDR3: CASSHLAGGPSGEQFF. CDR3 DNA sequence: TGCGCCAGCAGCCATTTAGCGGGAGGGCCCTCTGGGGAGCAGTTCTTC.

Ten or more counts support this clonotype. This rearrangement joins TRBV6-1 to TRBJ2-7; D perhaps matches TRBD2 (5 bases). Trimming shortened V by 1 base and J by 2 bases, and 9 bases separated the two germline ends. The CDR3 contains 14 residues. The germline gives CDR1 MNHNS, CDR2 SASEGT. In DNA form, the CDR3 reads TGTGCCAGCAGTGAAGGGGGAGTCCCCTACGAGCAGTACTTC. Protein product: CASSEGGVPYEQYF.

The V gene is TRBV7-2, the J gene TRBJ2-5, with a weak D call TRBD2 (6 bases). V shed 5 bases and J shed 11 bases, with 24 bases lying between them. Looked up from germline, CDR1 is SGHTA and CDR2 is FQGNSA. The CDR3 is 15 residues long. This CDR3 is CASSPSTDLGGSQYF. The CDR3 region has the DNA TGTGCCAGCAGCCCTTCCACGGACCTGGGAGGTTCACAGTACTTC.

This clonotype came up many times. The rearrangement links TRBV29-1 to TRBJ2-5; D unresolved. Per the germline V gene, CDR1 is SQVTM and CDR2 is ANQGSEA. V lost 4 bases and J lost 5, with 5 bases in between. The CDR3 has 10 residues. Here the CDR3 DNA reads TGCAGCGTTGTGGGGGAGACCCAGTACTTC. Translating gives CSVVGETQYF.

This clonotype was observed a handful of times. The V call is TRBV4-2, the J call TRBJ2-3; TRBD2 agrees at 10 bases. The CDR3 loop spans 17 amino acids. The V gene end was trimmed by 1 base and the J gene end by 4 bases; junction bases not matched to a gene: 8. CDR1 and CDR2 from the germline V gene are LGHNA and YNFKEQ. DNA of the CDR3: TGTGCCAGCAGCCAAGGGTGGGCTAGCGGGAGAGCAGATACGCAGTATTTT. This codes for CASSQGWASGRADTQYF.

This clonotype turned up a few times. V and J are TRBV20-1 and TRBJ2-7; a possible D gene is TRBD2 (6 bases). The CDR3 is made up of 15 amino acids. The germline gives CDR1 DFQATT, CDR2 SNEGSKA (reference sequence). V was cut by 2 bases and J by 7 bases, with 21 bases left in between. CDR3 region: CSARPPPPSEKEQYF. In DNA, the CDR3 is TGCAGTGCTAGACCGCCTCCCCCTAGCGAGAAGGAGCAGTACTTC.

This clonotype was counted ten times or more. The chain is built from TRBV5-1 and TRBJ2-2; TRBD1 is a possible D gene (6 bases). Germline V gives CDR1 SGHRS, CDR2 YFSETQ. V lost 5 bases and J 0 bases, leaving 8 bases between the germline ends. The CDR3 extends over 14 amino acids. Here the CDR3 reads CASRGQTNTGELFF. CDR3 nucleotides: TGCGCCAGCAGAGGACAGACGAACACCGGGGAGCTGTTTTTT.

This clonotype has just a few counts. V and J are TRBV11-2 and TRBJ2-1; TRBD2 matches 10 bases. Germline V gives CDR1 SGHAT, CDR2 FQNNGV. V trimming: 5 bases; J trimming: 8 bases; junction bases outside the gene matches: 9. The CDR3 extends over 15 amino acids. The CDR3 sequence is CASSPRIAGGYEQFF. The CDR3 coding sequence is TGTGCCAGCAGCCCCCGAATAGCGGGAGGTTATGAGCAGTTCTTC.

The rearrangement uses TRBV6-1 and TRBJ2-7, with 7 bases aligning to TRBD2. CDR3 length: 14 amino acids. In germline, CDR1 is MNHNS, CDR2 SASEGT. J gave up 4 bases and V 10 bases, and 13 bases lay outside the gene matches. This chain's CDR3 is CATQPGLNLYEQYF. The CDR3 nucleotides are TGTGCCACCCAACCGGGACTAAATTTATACGAGCAGTACTTC.

The rearrangement uses TRBV4-1 and TRBJ2-1, with TRBD2 matching over 11 bases. The V and J ends lost 1 base and 10 bases, in that order; junction bases with no gene match: 9. Germline CDR1 MGHRA, CDR2 YSYEKL. The CDR3 loop spans 16 amino acids. The DNA of the CDR3 is TGCGCCAGCAGCCAAGGTAGCGGGAGGGCCGTCCTGGAGCAGTTCTTC. Protein product: CASSQGSGRAVLEQFF.